Listed here are 30 T cell receptor beta chains from one sample, sequenced in a study of a mutant IDH1 vaccine in newly diagnosed glioma. These receptors have no known antigen. TCRdb keeps only in-frame clones here, not all; method: immunoSEQ multiplex PCR. The sample records tens of thousands of clones, about 86% being singletons. As to time point: week 35, safety follow-up. The vaccine gave 300 ug of a 20-mer mutant IDH1 peptide subcutaneously per dose. The specimen comprised PBMCs, sampled from a glioma patient whose treatment included an IDH1 peptide vaccine. The receptors were gathered from a man between 40 and 49 years old with glioma.

The V and J genes are TRBV6-4 and TRBJ2-5; either TRBD1 or TRBD2 may fit D (6 bases each). The germline V gene has CDR1 MRHNA and CDR2 SNTAGT. The CDR3 is 15 amino acids. V lost 0 bases to trimming and J lost 5 bases, with 13 bases between them. The CDR3 reads CASSDSGGSGETQYF. CDR3 DNA sequence: TGTGCCAGCAGTGACTCAGGGGGGTCTGGGGAGACCCAGTACTTC.

V usage is TRBV19 and J usage is TRBJ2-7; TRBD1 matches 10 bases. Germline V CDR1 and CDR2: LNHDA, SQIVND (reference sequence). The CDR3 runs to 13 residues. The junction had 1 base not matched to a gene; V was cut back by 6 bases and J by 2 bases. Here the CDR3 reads CASRGQGAYEQYF. CDR3 nucleotides: TGTGCCAGTAGAGGACAGGGGGCCTACGAGCAGTACTTC.

This chain joins TRBV10-3 and TRBJ1-4, with D tentatively TRBD1 (5 bases). The germline V gene encodes CDR1 ENHRY and CDR2 SYGVKD. This CDR3 has 18 residues. V gave up 0 bases and J gave up 8 bases, with 22 bases separating them. CDR3 loop: CAISESSGSRVGTEKLFF. The CDR3 DNA sequence: TGTGCCATCAGTGAGTCGAGTGGGTCCAGGGTCGGAACCGAAAAACTGTTTTTT.

V gene TRBV15 combines with J gene TRBJ2-6; 7 positions match TRBD1. Trimming removed 8 bases from V and 2 bases from J; junction bases left unmatched: 0. This CDR3 spans 13 amino acids. Germline-derived CDR1 and CDR2 are LNHNV and YYDKDF (reference sequence). In DNA, the CDR3 is TGTGCCACCCAGGGGGCTGGGGCCAACGTCCTGACTTTC. Its protein is CATQGAGANVLTF.

This chain connects TRBV6-6 to TRBJ2-7; TRBD1 is a possible D gene (5 bases). CDR1 is MNHNY, CDR2 SVGAGI, per germline (reference sequence). This CDR3 has 15 amino acids. Trimming removed 0 bases at V and 5 bases at J, with 14 bases between. The CDR3 DNA follows: TGTGCCAGCAGTTACTCAGGGGCGTCCCATCACGAGCAGTACTTC. This codes for CASSYSGASHHEQYF.

V gene TRBV5-6 combines with J gene TRBJ1-2; D unclear. V lost 0 bases to trimming and J lost 1 base, with 1 base between them. Germline loops: CDR1 SGHDT, CDR2 YYEEEE. The CDR3 runs 12 residues. In DNA, the CDR3 is TGTGCCAGCAGCTTGGGTAACTATGGCTACACCTTC. Translation: CASSLGNYGYTF.

The chain recombines TRBV6-5 with TRBJ2-2, with D unclear. Germline V lookup: CDR1 MNHEY, CDR2 SVGAGI. The V gene lost 0 bases and the J gene lost 3 bases, with 11 bases spanning the gap. The CDR3 loop spans 16 amino acids. The CDR3, as DNA: TGTGCCAGCAGTTACTCCCCAGACATCTACACCGGGGAGCTGTTTTTT. Translating it yields CASSYSPDIYTGELFF.

The chain couples TRBV6-5 to TRBJ2-1; D is possibly TRBD1 or TRBD2 (5 bases each). The V end lost 7 bases, the J end lost 9 bases, and 13 bases lay between the germline ends. The CDR3 consists of 12 residues. The germline gives CDR1 MNHEY, CDR2 SVGAGI. CDR3 in amino acids: CASTQWDGEQFF. CDR3 coding DNA: TGTGCCAGCACCCAATGGGACGGTGAGCAGTTCTTC.

On this clone itself: One end of the junction is discordant with germline, which a read error may explain. The gene calls are TRBV9 and TRBJ1-3; maybe TRBD1 (5 bases). Germline lookup yields CDR1 SGDLS and CDR2 YYNGEE. This CDR3 has 9 residues. The CDR3 loop reads CAGRGRTNF. The CDR3, as DNA: TGTGCCGGTCGGGGACGGACGAACTTT.

The rearrangement uses TRBV7-9 and TRBJ2-5, with D tentatively TRBD2 (5 bases). The CDR3 runs 14 residues. Trimming shortened V by 3 bases and J by 4 bases, and 12 bases separated the two germline ends. Germline loops: CDR1 SEHNR, CDR2 FQNEAQ (reference sequence). CDR3 sequence: CASSFLGRGETQYF. CDR3 nucleotides: TGTGCCAGCAGCTTTTTGGGCCGGGGAGAGACCCAGTACTTC.

This clone has more than one count but fewer than ten. Other DNA sequences in this sample translate to the same CDR3. The chain uses TRBV19 and TRBJ1-1; D gene ambiguous. This CDR3 region has 14 residues. V was clipped by 1 base and J by 0 bases, with 6 bases between them. Germline V CDR1 and CDR2: LNHDA, SQIVND (reference sequence). DNA of the CDR3: TGTGCCAGTAGTATAGGCGGGATGAACACTGAAGCTTTCTTT. Protein product: CASSIGGMNTEAFF.

The rearrangement links TRBV19 to TRBJ2-7; 13 positions match TRBD2. Germline CDR1 is LNHDA and CDR2 is SQIVND (reference sequence). The CDR3 runs to 16 residues. With 0 bases clipped from V and 4 bases from J, the junction kept 3 bases outside the gene matches. CDR3 in amino acids: CASSIDLGLAGYEQYF. In DNA, the CDR3 is TGTGCCAGTAGTATAGATCTGGGACTAGCGGGATACGAGCAGTACTTC.

V gene TRBV28 combines with J gene TRBJ2-5; perhaps TRBD1 as D (6 bases). V was clipped by 4 bases and J by 7 bases, with 19 bases between them. Germline loops: CDR1 MDHEN, CDR2 SYDVKM. The CDR3 is 15 amino acids. DNA of the CDR3: TGTGCCAGCAGTTCCATACAGGGAGTAATTCGGACCCAGTACTTC. This gives the protein CASSSIQGVIRTQYF.

The gene calls are TRBV21-1 and TRBJ1-3; no check of the table's D call, TRBD1, against the DNA was made. TRBV21-1 is listed as a pseudogene. The CDR3 sequence is 13 residues long. DNA for the CDR3: TGTGCCAGCAGCGCACCGACAGGAAACACCATATATTTT. This translates into CASSAPTGNTIYF.

The chain employs TRBV7-5 and TRBJ2-7. TRBV7-5 has pseudogene status. The CDR3 contains 13 residues. The CDR3 loop reads CLSPGALSYEQYF. The CDR3 DNA reads as TGCCTCTCCCCAGGAGCTCTTTCCTACGAGCAGTACTTC.

This sequence joins TRBV5-4 and TRBJ2-3; 12 bases are shared with TRBD2. Germline V lookup: CDR1 SGHNT, CDR2 YYREEE (reference sequence). The CDR3 extends over 16 amino acids. With V trimmed by 4 bases and J by 2 bases, 5 bases remained unmatched. The CDR3 DNA follows: TGTGCCAGCAGCATCAGACTAGCGGGAGCCACAGATACGCAGTATTTT. Translation gives CASSIRLAGATDTQYF.

This sequence joins TRBV7-8 and TRBJ2-7, with D possibly TRBD2 on 5 matching bases. The germline V and J ends were trimmed by 3 bases and 6 bases, with 9 bases remaining between them. Germline CDR1 SGHVS, CDR2 FQNEAQ. The CDR3 runs to 12 residues. CDR3 DNA sequence: TGTGCCAGCAGCTTGGACTGGCCCGAGCAGTACTTC. It is translated as CASSLDWPEQYF. The complete variable domain, with remaining parts taken from reference TRBV7-8 and TRBJ2-7, reads GAGVSQSPRYKVAKRGQDVALRCDPISGHVSLFWYQQALGQGPEFLTYFQNEAQLDKSGLPSDRFFAERPEGSVSTLKIQRTQQEDSAVYLCASSLDWPEQYFGPGTRLTVT.

The rearrangement joins TRBV7-3 to TRBJ2-7; D remains unclear. V lost 1 base and J 5 bases, leaving 9 bases between the germline ends. Germline values: CDR1 SGHTA, CDR2 FQGTGA. The CDR3 length is 13 residues. CDR3 bases: TGTGCCAGCAGCTTAAACTCCCGCGACGAGCAGTACTTC. This sequence encodes CASSLNSRDEQYF.

The chain recombines TRBV5-5 with TRBJ2-2; 7 bases agree with TRBD2. The CDR3 covers 14 residues. Germline V CDR1 and CDR2: SGHKS, YYEKEE (reference sequence). V was pared by 6 bases and J by 5 bases, with 7 bases of the junction left unmatched. The CDR3 is CASNGGSLTGELFF. DNA of the CDR3: TGTGCCAGCAACGGGGGGAGTCTGACCGGGGAGCTGTTTTTT.

CDR3 protein: CASSYSRYGETQYF. CDR3 in DNA: TGTGCCAGCAGTTACTCACGGTATGGGGAGACCCAGTACTTC. The chain joins TRBV6-5 to TRBJ2-5; no clear D gene. CDR1 MNHEY and CDR2 SVGAGI come from the germline V gene. CDR3 length equals 14 residues. Trimming cost V 0 bases and J 5 bases, with 10 bases left between them.

The sample holds one count of this clone. The chain joins TRBV19 to TRBJ1-4, with D perhaps TRBD1 (5 bases). The V end was cut by 4 bases, the J end by 6 bases, with 15 bases between. Germline lookup yields CDR1 LNHDA and CDR2 SQIVND (reference sequence). The CDR3 extends over 15 amino acids. CDR3 bases: TGTGCCAGTAGTACCCTTCGGGGGGAGGATGAAAAACTGTTTTTT. Translated, it gives CASSTLRGEDEKLFF.

The chain couples TRBV4-1 to TRBJ2-7; either TRBD1 or TRBD2 may fit D (6 bases each). Germline V gene data show CDR1 as MGHRA and CDR2 as YSYEKL. This CDR3 comprises 15 residues. Between the trimmed V and J ends, which lost 1 base and 0 bases, there was a span of 10 bases. CDR3 residues: CASSQAGASSYEQYF. CDR3 nucleotide sequence: TGCGCCAGCAGCCAAGCGGGGGCCAGCTCCTACGAGCAGTACTTC.

The J gene is TRBJ2-2, the V gene TRBV19; perhaps TRBD1 as D (5 bases). CDR3 size: 16 residues. Germline V CDR1 and CDR2: LNHDA, SQIVND (reference sequence). With 5 bases removed from V and 5 bases from J, the gap between germline ends came to 18 bases. CDR3 in DNA: TGTGCCAGTAGTCCCCGACAGCTCTGGGTTACCGGGGAGCTGTTTTTT. It yields the protein CASSPRQLWVTGELFF. The variable domain in full, completed from reference TRBV19 and TRBJ2-2, reads DGGITQSPKYLFRKEGQNVTLSCEQNLNHDAMYWYRQDPGQGLRLIYYSQIVNDFQKGDIAEGYSVSREKKESFPLTVTSAQKNPTAFYLCASSPRQLWVTGELFFGEGSRLTVL.

The chain recombines TRBV7-2 with TRBJ2-5; 9 positions match TRBD2. The junction had 10 bases not matched to a gene; V was cut back by 3 bases and J by 5 bases. Looked up from germline, CDR1 is SGHTA and CDR2 is FQGNSA. The CDR3 length is 16 residues. In nucleotides, the CDR3 is TGTGCCAGCAGCTTTAGCGGGAGCAGCGTGTATGAGACCCAGTACTTC. This codes for CASSFSGSSVYETQYF.

The chain is built from TRBV5-1 and TRBJ2-7; 11 bases line up with TRBD1. CDR3 size: 15 residues. Germline CDR1 is SGHRS and CDR2 is YFSETQ. Losses at the gene ends were 2 bases for V and 5 bases for J; bases not matched to a gene: 6. CDR3 sequence reads: CASSFRTGGENEQYF. As DNA, the CDR3 is TGCGCCAGCAGCTTCAGGACAGGGGGCGAGAACGAGCAGTACTTC. Full variable domain (outside the CDR3, taken from reference TRBV5-1 and TRBJ2-7): KAGVTQTPRYLIKTRGQQVTLSCSPISGHRSVSWYQQTPGQGLQFLFEYFSETQRNKGNFPGRFSGRQFSNSRSEMNVSTLELGDSALYLCASSFRTGGENEQYFGPGTRLTVT.

This chain connects TRBV18 to TRBJ2-7, with 9 bases matching TRBD1. With 5 bases clipped from V and 3 bases from J, the junction kept 5 bases outside the gene matches. CDR1 KGHSH and CDR2 LQKENI come from the germline V gene. This CDR3 spans 14 amino acids. CDR3 nucleotides: TGTGCCAGCTCATCGAGGGGACAGGGCTACGAGCAGTACTTC. Translation: CASSSRGQGYEQYF.

This chain connects TRBV19 to TRBJ2-3, with 9 bases aligning to TRBD2. V lost 9 bases, J lost 1 base, and 8 bases stayed unmatched. Germline lookup yields CDR1 LNHDA and CDR2 SQIVND (reference sequence). The CDR3 totals 15 residues. CDR3: CASRLAALGTDTQYF. The CDR3 DNA reads as TGTGCCAGCAGACTAGCGGCCTTAGGCACAGATACGCAGTATTTT.

The chain uses TRBV11-2 and TRBJ2-2; D not certain. The CDR3 contains 14 residues. CDR1 and CDR2 (germline): SGHAT, FQNNGV. Trimming left V 4 bases short and J 5 bases short, with 11 bases between. The DNA of the CDR3 is TGTGCCAGCAGCTACTCCTTACTAACCGGGGAGCTGTTTTTT. Translating gives CASSYSLLTGELFF.

This clone appeared once. This chain connects TRBV7-2 to TRBJ1-1; maybe TRBD1 (5 bases). Trimming left V 2 bases short and J 0 bases short, with 10 bases between. The CDR3 sequence is 15 residues long. Germline values: CDR1 SGHTA, CDR2 FQGNSA. CDR3 sequence (DNA): TGTGCCAGCAGCTTAAGCCGAGGGGTGAACACTGAAGCTTTCTTT. Translated: CASSLSRGVNTEAFF.

To note about this clone: The sample carries other DNA sequences with the same CDR3. This rearrangement joins TRBV2 to TRBJ2-7, with D possibly TRBD2 on 5 matching bases. With 4 bases removed from V and 4 bases from J, the gap between germline ends came to 8 bases. Germline values: CDR1 SNHLY, CDR2 FYNNEI. There are 12 residues in the CDR3. CDR3 DNA: TGTGCCAGCAGTGTTTCGGGGTACGAGCAGTACTTC. Protein product: CASSVSGYEQYF.